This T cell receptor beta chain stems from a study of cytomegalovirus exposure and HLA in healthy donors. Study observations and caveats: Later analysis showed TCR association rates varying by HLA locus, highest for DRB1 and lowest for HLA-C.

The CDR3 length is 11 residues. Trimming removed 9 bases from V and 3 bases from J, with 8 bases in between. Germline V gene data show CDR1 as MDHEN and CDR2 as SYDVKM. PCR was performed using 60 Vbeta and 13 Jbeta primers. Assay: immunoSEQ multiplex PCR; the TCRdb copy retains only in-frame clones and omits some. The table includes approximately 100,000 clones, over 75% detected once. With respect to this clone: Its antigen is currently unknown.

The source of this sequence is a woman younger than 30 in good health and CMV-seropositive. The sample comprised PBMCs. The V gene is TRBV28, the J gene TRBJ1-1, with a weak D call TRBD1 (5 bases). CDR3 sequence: CARGGDTEAFF. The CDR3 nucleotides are TGTGCCAGGGGGGGGGACACTGAAGCTTTCTTT.